The 25 T cell receptor beta chains given below trace back to one sample, sequenced in a study of blood T cell repertoires in COVID-19. Assay: immunoSEQ multiplex PCR; the TCRdb copy retains only in-frame clones and omits some. The sample has approximately 330,000 clones; approximately 90% are singletons. Sequenced: peripheral blood. The source is a man between 25 and 39 years old with COVID-19, enrolled during active disease.

The rearrangement uses TRBV25-1 and TRBJ1-1; D gene unclear. The CDR3 loop spans 13 amino acids. Trimming pared 4 bases from V and 2 bases from J, leaving 8 bases between. Per the germline V gene, CDR1 is MGHDK and CDR2 is SYGVNS. In nucleotides, the CDR3 is TGTGCCAGCAGTGTACAGCCAAACACTGAAGCTTTCTTT. It specifies CASSVQPNTEAFF.

The V gene is TRBV7-2, the J gene TRBJ2-5; 7 bases are a match to TRBD2. Germline loops: CDR1 SGHTA, CDR2 FQGNSA. The CDR3 sequence is 12 residues long. The ends lost 7 bases at V and 13 bases at J; junction bases unmatched: 12. This chain's CDR3 is CASNEQAGSSYF. In DNA form, the CDR3 reads TGTGCCAGCAATGAGCAAGCGGGAAGCTCGTACTTC.

The chain uses TRBV27 and TRBJ1-1; D unresolved. With 5 bases removed from V and 1 base from J, the gap between germline ends came to 11 bases. This CDR3 is 14 amino acids long. Looked up from germline, CDR1 is MNHEY and CDR2 is SMNVEV (reference sequence). The CDR3 loop is CASSREMRNTEAFF. CDR3 nucleotide sequence: TGTGCCAGCAGTCGTGAGATGAGGAACACTGAAGCTTTCTTT.

This chain joins TRBV15 and TRBJ2-2; D is perhaps TRBD1 (6 bases). Germline V lookup: CDR1 LNHNV, CDR2 YYDKDF (reference sequence). The CDR3 is made up of 15 amino acids. V lost 5 bases to trimming and J lost 4 bases, with 14 bases between them. For the CDR3, the DNA is TGTGCCACCAGCCAGGACAGCATACCCACCGGGGAGCTGTTTTTT. It translates to CATSQDSIPTGELFF.

The chain uses TRBV18 and TRBJ1-1; tentative D call: TRBD1 (5 bases). The germline V and J ends were trimmed by 2 bases and 4 bases, with 20 bases remaining between them. The CDR3 is made up of 17 amino acids. Germline-derived CDR1 and CDR2 are KGHSH and LQKENI. The CDR3 region has the DNA TGTGCCAGCTCACCATTTGGACACACGATGGAGGGCACTGAAGCTTTCTTT. Its translation: CASSPFGHTMEGTEAFF.

The chain carries TRBV6-2 or TRBV6-3 and TRBJ2-1, with 8 bases aligning to TRBD2. The CDR3 is 15 residues long. V dropped 4 bases and J dropped 2; count of bases not matched to a gene: 4. Germline V gene data show CDR1 as MNHEY and CDR2 as SVGEGT. Written as DNA, the CDR3 is TGTGCCAGCAGTTCCCGGGGGGGCCCCTACAATGAGCAGTTCTTC. Its protein is CASSSRGGPYNEQFF.

The chain employs TRBV7-2 and TRBJ2-5, with D tentatively TRBD1 (6 bases). This CDR3 comprises 15 residues. V lost 4 bases, J lost 2 bases, and 14 bases lay in between. CDR1 SGHTA and CDR2 FQGNSA come from the germline V gene. The CDR3 here is CASSYLGQLQETQYF. CDR3 coding DNA: TGTGCCAGCAGCTACCTCGGACAGTTACAAGAGACCCAGTACTTC.

In this sample, this clone turned up a few times. V is TRBV5-5 and J is TRBJ1-1; D perhaps matches TRBD1 (5 bases). The CDR3 totals 15 residues. Germline assignment: CDR1 SGHKS and CDR2 YYEKEE (reference sequence). The V and J ends lost 2 bases and 4 bases respectively, with 15 bases between them. CDR3 loop: CASSFGGNWGTEAFF. The CDR3 coding sequence is TGTGCCAGCAGCTTTGGGGGGAACTGGGGCACTGAAGCTTTCTTT.

The rearrangement uses TRBV6-5 and TRBJ1-4; 8 bases line up with TRBD1. The V segment lost 6 bases and the J segment 4 bases; nucleotides outside the gene matches: 7. Germline assignment: CDR1 MNHEY and CDR2 SVGAGI. The CDR3 loop spans 15 amino acids. As DNA, the CDR3 is TGTGCCAGCAGCCTCGGACAGGGACTTAATGAAAAACTGTTTTTT. Its protein product is CASSLGQGLNEKLFF.

The gene calls are TRBV24-1 and TRBJ2-7, with 10 positions matching TRBD2. V trimming: 4 bases; J trimming: 0 bases; junction bases outside the gene matches: 11. This CDR3 contains 18 residues. Germline-derived CDR1 and CDR2 are KGHDR and SFDVKD. CDR3 DNA: TGTGCCACCAGTGAAATGGGGGTAGCGGGGGGCAACTCCTACGAGCAGTACTTC. This codes for CATSEMGVAGGNSYEQYF.

V and J are TRBV7-2 and TRBJ2-7; 11 bases map to TRBD1. With 6 bases clipped from V and 7 bases from J, the junction kept 8 bases outside the gene matches. This CDR3 comprises 14 residues. Germline V lookup: CDR1 SGHTA, CDR2 FQGNSA. DNA of the CDR3: TGTGCCAGCAGTCTCGGACAGGGGGCTAAGGAGCAGTACTTC. Its protein is CASSLGQGAKEQYF.

This sequence joins TRBV24-1 and TRBJ1-1, with 10 bases fitting TRBD1. Germline assignment: CDR1 KGHDR and CDR2 SFDVKD. This CDR3 spans 16 amino acids. The ends lost 6 bases at V and 5 bases at J; junction bases unmatched: 11. Written as DNA, the CDR3 is TGTGCCACCAGTCGGGAGGACAGGGGGTTATTAACTGAAGCTTTCTTT. Translating it yields CATSREDRGLLTEAFF.

This clone was picked up a small number of times. The rearrangement uses TRBV28 and TRBJ2-1; TRBD2 matches at 7 bases. The CDR3 is 15 residues long. Germline CDR1 reads MDHEN; CDR2 reads SYDVKM. V dropped 7 bases and J dropped 0; count of bases not matched to a gene: 6. CDR3 protein: CASIWASGSYNEQFF. The CDR3 DNA reads TGTGCCAGCATTTGGGCTAGCGGCTCCTACAATGAGCAGTTCTTC.

The rearrangement joins TRBV24-1 to TRBJ2-1, with D perhaps TRBD1 (6 bases). The ends were cut back, 3 bases at V and 4 bases at J, with 21 bases in the middle. The germline V gene encodes CDR1 KGHDR and CDR2 SFDVKD. The CDR3 has 18 residues. CDR3 protein: CATSDPSLGDNPYNEQFF. The CDR3, as DNA: TGTGCCACCAGTGATCCAAGTTTGGGGGACAACCCTTACAATGAGCAGTTCTTC.

The chain is built from TRBV10-3 and TRBJ2-7, with 8 bases fitting TRBD2. Germline loops: CDR1 ENHRY, CDR2 SYGVKD. V was pared by 2 bases and J by 5 bases, with 11 bases of the junction left unmatched. The length of the CDR3 is 16 residues. CDR3 bases: TGTGCCATCAGTGAGACCGGGGGGGCGTCGAAACACGAGCAGTACTTC. It yields the protein CAISETGGASKHEQYF.

This chain links TRBV19 with TRBJ2-2; 7 nucleotides line up with TRBD2. V lost 7 bases and J lost 6; bases outside the gene matches: 5. CDR1 is LNHDA, CDR2 SQIVND, per germline (reference sequence). The CDR3 runs to 13 residues. CDR3 bases: TGTGCCAGTACCCTGGGGGGGGCCGGGGAGCTGTTTTTT. Translated: CASTLGGAGELFF.

The CDR3 nucleotides read TGCGCCAGCAGCCATAGCGGGGGAAAGTACGAGCAGTACTTC. Amino acids: CASSHSGGKYEQYF. V usage is TRBV4-1 and J usage is TRBJ2-7, with 9 bases aligning to TRBD2. Germline lookup yields CDR1 MGHRA and CDR2 YSYEKL. J was trimmed by 4 bases and V by 3 bases; bases with no gene match: 4. This CDR3 spans 14 amino acids.

This clone occurred a few times. This sequence joins TRBV12-3 or TRBV12-4 and TRBJ2-7; 8 bases map to TRBD2. V was clipped by 8 bases and J by 3 bases; unmatched bases: 6. The CDR3 has 13 amino acids. CDR3: CASRREVFYEQYF. CDR3 nucleotides: TGTGCCAGCCGGCGGGAGGTTTTCTACGAGCAGTACTTC.

V gene TRBV9 combines with J gene TRBJ2-7; 9 bases map to TRBD1. There are 15 residues in the CDR3. CDR1 is SGDLS, CDR2 YYNGEE, per germline. V lost 1 base to trimming and J lost 6 bases; unmatched junction nucleotides: 8. The CDR3 reads CASSVLPGQGGEQYF. In nucleotides, the CDR3 is TGTGCCAGCAGCGTATTACCGGGACAGGGAGGCGAGCAGTACTTC.

The chain couples TRBV18 to TRBJ2-2; D is perhaps TRBD2 (6 bases). V was clipped by 2 bases and J by 5 bases, with 12 bases between them. The CDR3 runs to 15 residues. Per the germline V gene, CDR1 is KGHSH and CDR2 is LQKENI. Here the CDR3 DNA reads TGTGCCAGCTCACCATGGGAGGAAGTTACCGGGGAGCTGTTTTTT. Its protein is CASSPWEEVTGELFF.

V gene TRBV27 combines with J gene TRBJ2-7; TRBD1 matches 7 bases. CDR1 is MNHEY, CDR2 SMNVEV, per germline (reference sequence). CDR3 length: 15 amino acids. The ends lost 2 bases at V and 0 bases at J; junction bases unmatched: 4. CDR3 sequence: CASSLVQGSSYEQYF. The CDR3 DNA reads as TGTGCCAGCAGTTTAGTACAGGGGAGCTCCTACGAGCAGTACTTC.

The V gene is TRBV7-3, the J gene TRBJ2-1, with 12 bases lining up with TRBD2. The germline V gene encodes CDR1 SGHTA and CDR2 FQGTGA. With 2 bases clipped from V and 5 bases from J, the junction kept 4 bases outside the gene matches. The CDR3 consists of 16 residues. The CDR3 DNA reads as TGTGCCAGCAGCTTAGGGACTAGCGGGTACCACAATGAGCAGTTCTTC. It is translated as CASSLGTSGYHNEQFF.

With respect to this clone: At one end, the junction sequence differs from germline, possibly due to a read error. The V gene is TRBV29-1, the J gene TRBJ1-2, with D perhaps matching TRBD1 (6 bases). The CDR3 consists of 14 residues. The germline CDR1 and CDR2 sequences are SQVTM and ANQGSEA. The CDR3 loop is CSVEGAGDWNGYTF. The CDR3 nucleotides read TGCAGCGTGGAAGGGGCAGGGGATTGGAATGGCTACACCTTC.

The chain uses TRBV19 and TRBJ2-2; TRBD2 might be the D (5 bases). The germline V gene has CDR1 LNHDA and CDR2 SQIVND (reference sequence). This CDR3 has 17 residues. Trimming took 7 bases from V and 1 from J, leaving 19 bases between them. The CDR3 protein is CASTPLGIGKNTGELFF. The CDR3 DNA is TGTGCCAGTACCCCTTTGGGCATCGGGAAGAACACCGGGGAGCTGTTTTTT.

V gene TRBV6-2 or TRBV6-3 combines with J gene TRBJ2-7; 7 nucleotides line up with TRBD2. CDR1 is MNHEY, CDR2 SVGEGT, per germline. With 2 bases clipped from V and 6 bases from J, the junction kept 10 bases outside the gene matches. The CDR3 spans 15 residues. CDR3 protein: CASSYRVAGVAEQYF. The CDR3, as DNA: TGTGCCAGCAGTTACCGGGTCGCGGGAGTGGCCGAGCAGTACTTC.